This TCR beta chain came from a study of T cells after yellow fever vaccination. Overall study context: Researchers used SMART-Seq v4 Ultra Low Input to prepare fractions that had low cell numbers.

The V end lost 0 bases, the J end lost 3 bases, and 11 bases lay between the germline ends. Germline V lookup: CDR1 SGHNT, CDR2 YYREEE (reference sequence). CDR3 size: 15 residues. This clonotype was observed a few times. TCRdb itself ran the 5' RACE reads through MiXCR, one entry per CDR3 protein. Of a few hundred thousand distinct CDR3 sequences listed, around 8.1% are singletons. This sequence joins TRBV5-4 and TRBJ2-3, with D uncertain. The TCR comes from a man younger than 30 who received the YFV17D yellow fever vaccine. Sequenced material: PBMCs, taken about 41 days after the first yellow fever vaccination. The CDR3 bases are TGTGCCAGCAGCTTGGGCCACCAACCAACAGATACGCAGTATTTT. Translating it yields CASSLGHQPTDTQYF.